This T cell receptor (beta chain) emerged from a study of blood T cell repertoires in COVID-19. Study background: Sample material is recorded as cDNA or gDNA derived from T cells, B-cell-depleted T cells, or PBMCs.

Only in-frame clones appear in the TCRdb table, and some are missing; sequencing was by immunoSEQ multiplex PCR. The table has about 210,000 clones, approximately 78% seen once; the top ten hold roughly 8.7%. This CDR3 region has 15 residues. The V gene's germline CDR1 is SGHTS and CDR2 YDEGEE. V lost 5 bases, J lost 4 bases, and 10 bases stayed unmatched. The gene calls are TRBV5-8 and TRBJ2-7; 9 bases match TRBD1. Sequencing was carried out using PBMCs or T cells enriched from blood (not recorded which). This TCR was sampled from a man between 40 and 49 years old who had recovered from COVID-19. This CDR3 is CASSSAGTGMYEQYF. DNA of the CDR3: TGTGCCAGCAGTTCCGCCGGGACAGGGATGTACGAGCAGTACTTC. The full variable domain, its missing parts supplied by reference TRBV5-8 and TRBJ2-7, is EAGVTQSPTHLIKTRGQQATLRCSPISGHTSVYWYQQALGLGLQFLLWYDEGEERNRGNFPPRFSGRQFPNYSSELNVNALELEDSALYLCASSSAGTGMYEQYFGPGTRLTVT.